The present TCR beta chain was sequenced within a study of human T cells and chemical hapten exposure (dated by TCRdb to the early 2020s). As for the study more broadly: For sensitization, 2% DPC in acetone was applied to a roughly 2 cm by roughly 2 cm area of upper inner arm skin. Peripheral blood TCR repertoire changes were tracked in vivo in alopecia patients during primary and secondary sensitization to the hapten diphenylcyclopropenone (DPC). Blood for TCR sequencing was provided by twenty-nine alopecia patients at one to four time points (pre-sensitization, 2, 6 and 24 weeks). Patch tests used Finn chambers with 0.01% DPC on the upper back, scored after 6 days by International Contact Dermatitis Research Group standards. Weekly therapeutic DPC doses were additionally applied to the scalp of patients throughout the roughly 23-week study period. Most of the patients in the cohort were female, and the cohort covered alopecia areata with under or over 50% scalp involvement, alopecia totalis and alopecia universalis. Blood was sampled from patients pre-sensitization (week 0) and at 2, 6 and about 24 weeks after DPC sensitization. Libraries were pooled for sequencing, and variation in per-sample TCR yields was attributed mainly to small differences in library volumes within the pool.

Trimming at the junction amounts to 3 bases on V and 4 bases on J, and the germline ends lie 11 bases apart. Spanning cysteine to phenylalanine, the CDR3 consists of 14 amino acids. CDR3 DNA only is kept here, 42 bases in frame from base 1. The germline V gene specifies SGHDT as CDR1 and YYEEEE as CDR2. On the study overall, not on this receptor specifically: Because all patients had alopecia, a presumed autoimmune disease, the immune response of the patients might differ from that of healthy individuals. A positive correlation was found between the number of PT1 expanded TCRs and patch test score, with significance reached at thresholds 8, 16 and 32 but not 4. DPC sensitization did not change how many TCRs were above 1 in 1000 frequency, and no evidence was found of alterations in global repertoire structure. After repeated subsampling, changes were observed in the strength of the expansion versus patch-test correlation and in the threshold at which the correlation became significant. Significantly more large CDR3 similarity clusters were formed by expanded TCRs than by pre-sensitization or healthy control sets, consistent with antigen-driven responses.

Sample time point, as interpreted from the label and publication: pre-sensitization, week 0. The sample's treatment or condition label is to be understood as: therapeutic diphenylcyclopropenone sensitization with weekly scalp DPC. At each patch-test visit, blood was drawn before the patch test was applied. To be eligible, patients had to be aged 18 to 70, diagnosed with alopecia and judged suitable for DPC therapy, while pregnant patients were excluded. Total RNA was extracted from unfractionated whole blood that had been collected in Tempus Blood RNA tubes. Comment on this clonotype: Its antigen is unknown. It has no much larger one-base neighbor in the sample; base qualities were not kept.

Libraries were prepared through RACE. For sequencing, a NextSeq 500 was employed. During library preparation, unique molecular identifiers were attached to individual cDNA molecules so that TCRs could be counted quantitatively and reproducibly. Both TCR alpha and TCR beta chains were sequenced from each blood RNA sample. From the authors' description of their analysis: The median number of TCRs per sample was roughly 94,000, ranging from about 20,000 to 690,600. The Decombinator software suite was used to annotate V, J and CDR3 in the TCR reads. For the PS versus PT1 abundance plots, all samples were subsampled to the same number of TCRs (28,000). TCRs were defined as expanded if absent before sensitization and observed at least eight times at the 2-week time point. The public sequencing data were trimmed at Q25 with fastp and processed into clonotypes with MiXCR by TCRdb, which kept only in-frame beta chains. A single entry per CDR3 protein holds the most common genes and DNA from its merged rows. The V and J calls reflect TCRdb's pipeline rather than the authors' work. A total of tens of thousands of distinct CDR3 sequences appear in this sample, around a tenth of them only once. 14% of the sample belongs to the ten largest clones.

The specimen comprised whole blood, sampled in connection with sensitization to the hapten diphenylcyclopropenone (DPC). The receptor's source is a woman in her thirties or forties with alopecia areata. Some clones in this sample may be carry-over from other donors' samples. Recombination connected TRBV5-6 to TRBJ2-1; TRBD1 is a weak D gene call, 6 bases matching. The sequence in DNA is TGTGCCAGCAGCTGGGGGCCTACGTACAATGAGCAGTTCTTC. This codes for CASSWGPTYNEQFF.